This T cell receptor beta chain emerged from a study of shared clonotypes between healthy human individuals. Germline values: CDR1 LNHDA, CDR2 SQIVND (reference sequence). V shed 7 bases and J shed 4 bases, with 24 bases lying between them. The CDR3 is made up of 17 amino acids. The repertoire was sequenced with immunoSEQ multiplex PCR; TCRdb's copy has only in-frame clones and lacks some. The sample shows millions of clones, 80% to 95% of them seen only once. The chain links TRBV19 to TRBJ2-3, with D possibly matching TRBD1 (6 bases). Material for sequencing was naive CD4+ T cells from PBMCs. Subset described: CD45RA+ positively selected. The source of this sequence is a man between 18 and 29 years old in good health. Some clones in this sample may be carry-over from other donors' samples. The CDR3 region has the DNA TGTGCCAGTACCGATCCCCGGGGACAAAACAGCCCAGATACGCAGTATTTT. This translates into CASTDPRGQNSPDTQYF.